This is a list of T cell receptor beta chains from one sample in a study of T-cell reconstitution after alpha-beta-depleted transplantation in children. TCRdb re-analysed the PCR reads in MiXCR, keeping a single row per CDR3 protein. The sample includes about 490,000 distinct CDR3 sequences, roughly 10% of them seen just once. The material was PBMCs, obtained before TCRalphabeta/CD19-depleted stem cell transplant. All receptors come from a child aged 2 to 15 with inherited bone marrow failure, due to receive a stem cell transplant. Both conserved end residues are part of each CDR3. D genes are given only for firm matches. Size is stated for part of the rows, as once, few or many counts, or as a class when the clone is expanded.

d_gene: NA; j_gene: TRBJ2-7; abundance: many; v_gene: TRBV2; CDR3aa: CASRSGVSYEQYF; CDR3nt: TGTGCCAGCAGGTCGGGGGTCTCCTACGAGCAGTACTTC
d_gene: TRBD2; j_gene: TRBJ2-5; abundance: few; v_gene: TRBV25-1; CDR3aa: CASSEQTSGSEMYQETQYF; CDR3nt: TGTGCCAGCAGTGAACAGACTAGCGGGAGCGAGATGTACCAAGAGACCCAGTACTTC
d_gene: NA; j_gene: TRBJ1-1; abundance: NA; v_gene: TRBV20-1; CDR3aa: CSAIRGYTEAFF; CDR3nt: TGCAGTGCTATCAGGGGTTACACTGAAGCTTTCTTT
d_gene: NA; j_gene: TRBJ2-7; abundance: NA; v_gene: TRBV19; CDR3aa: CASSTQGYEQYF; CDR3nt: TGTGCCAGTAGTACTCAGGGGTACGAGCAGTACTTC
d_gene: NA; j_gene: TRBJ1-2; abundance: many; v_gene: TRBV7-9; CDR3aa: CASSLPWTASYGYTF; CDR3nt: TGTGCCAGCAGCTTACCCTGGACAGCTAGCTATGGCTACACCTTC
d_gene: NA; j_gene: TRBJ2-3; abundance: NA; v_gene: TRBV29-1; CDR3aa: CSVEGGRGSTDTQYF; CDR3nt: TGCAGCGTTGAAGGGGGCAGGGGAAGCACAGATACGCAGTATTTT
d_gene: TRBD1; j_gene: TRBJ2-5; abundance: NA; v_gene: TRBV7-6; CDR3aa: CASSLEARTGKVETQYF; CDR3nt: TGTGCCAGCAGCTTAGAAGCCCGGACAGGGAAGGTAGAGACCCAGTACTTC
d_gene: NA; j_gene: TRBJ2-7; abundance: NA; v_gene: TRBV7-2; CDR3aa: CASSPTPLTNYEQYF; CDR3nt: TGTGCCAGCAGCCCCACGCCCCTAACTAACTACGAGCAGTACTTC
d_gene: NA; j_gene: TRBJ1-2; abundance: many; v_gene: TRBV10-3; CDR3aa: CATGGGTSWNYGYTF; CDR3nt: TGTGCCACCGGCGGGGGGACAAGCTGGAACTATGGCTACACCTTC
d_gene: NA; j_gene: TRBJ2-2; abundance: many; v_gene: TRBV12-3/TRBV12-4; CDR3aa: CASSFRSLTGELFF; CDR3nt: TGTGCCAGCAGTTTTAGGTCCCTCACCGGGGAGCTGTTTTTT
d_gene: NA; j_gene: TRBJ1-5; abundance: many; v_gene: TRBV12-3/TRBV12-4; CDR3aa: CASSSAGVRGRNQPQHF; CDR3nt: TGTGCCAGCAGTTCCGCAGGGGTCCGCGGGAGGAATCAGCCCCAGCATTTT
d_gene: NA; j_gene: TRBJ2-3; abundance: many; v_gene: TRBV4-3; CDR3aa: CASARFLTDTQYF; CDR3nt: TGCGCCAGCGCTCGATTTCTAACAGATACGCAGTATTTT
d_gene: NA; j_gene: TRBJ1-1; abundance: NA; v_gene: TRBV6-5; CDR3aa: CASSYVANTEAFF; CDR3nt: TGTGCCAGCAGTTACGTAGCGAACACTGAAGCTTTCTTT
d_gene: TRBD2; j_gene: TRBJ2-2; abundance: many; v_gene: TRBV10-2; CDR3aa: CASSELWETSGNTGELFF; CDR3nt: TGCGCCAGCAGTGAATTATGGGAGACTAGCGGTAACACCGGGGAGCTGTTTTTT
d_gene: TRBD2; j_gene: TRBJ2-1; abundance: few; v_gene: TRBV4-1; CDR3aa: CASSQDFPSGYNEQFF; CDR3nt: TGCGCCAGCAGCCAAGATTTCCCTAGCGGGTACAATGAGCAGTTCTTC
d_gene: NA; j_gene: TRBJ1-2; abundance: few; v_gene: TRBV12-3/TRBV12-4; CDR3aa: CASRTSSPGRPRDGYTF; CDR3nt: TGTGCCAGCAGAACATCAAGTCCGGGACGACCCCGGGATGGCTACACCTTC
d_gene: NA; j_gene: TRBJ2-2; abundance: many; v_gene: TRBV5-1; CDR3aa: CASSLNRQRTNTGELFF; CDR3nt: TGCGCCAGCAGCCTAAATAGGCAGCGGACAAACACCGGGGAGCTGTTTTTT
d_gene: NA; j_gene: TRBJ2-1; abundance: NA; v_gene: TRBV28; CDR3aa: CATNQKLASGNEQFF; CDR3nt: TGTGCCACCAACCAGAAACTAGCCTCGGGGAATGAGCAGTTCTTC
d_gene: TRBD1; j_gene: TRBJ1-5; abundance: few; v_gene: TRBV20-1; CDR3aa: CSARGQGTQPQHF; CDR3nt: TGCAGTGCTAGGGGACAGGGGACTCAGCCCCAGCATTTT
d_gene: NA; j_gene: TRBJ1-5; abundance: NA; v_gene: TRBV7-2; CDR3aa: CASSFVGRGSNQPQHF; CDR3nt: TGTGCCAGCAGCTTCGTCGGCAGGGGAAGCAATCAGCCCCAGCATTTT
d_gene: TRBD2; j_gene: TRBJ2-1; abundance: NA; v_gene: TRBV5-6; CDR3aa: CASSFGTRDEQFF; CDR3nt: TGTGCCAGCAGCTTTGGGACTAGGGATGAGCAGTTCTTC
d_gene: TRBD2; j_gene: TRBJ2-7; abundance: many; v_gene: TRBV4-2; CDR3aa: CASSQGAGGLSYEQYF; CDR3nt: TGTGCCAGCAGCCAAGGAGCGGGAGGGCTCTCCTACGAGCAGTACTTC
d_gene: TRBD1; j_gene: TRBJ2-7; abundance: NA; v_gene: TRBV10-3; CDR3aa: CAISADRDLYEQYF; CDR3nt: TGTGCCATCAGTGCAGACAGGGACCTGTACGAGCAGTACTTC
d_gene: TRBD2; j_gene: TRBJ2-7; abundance: few; v_gene: TRBV20-1; CDR3aa: CSARGGLAGDEQYF; CDR3nt: TGCAGTGCTAGAGGCGGACTAGCGGGAGACGAGCAGTACTTC
d_gene: NA; j_gene: TRBJ1-3; abundance: many; v_gene: TRBV7-8; CDR3aa: CASSLIGAGSGNTIYF; CDR3nt: TGTGCCAGCAGCTTAATAGGGGCCGGCTCTGGAAACACCATATATTTT
d_gene: NA; j_gene: TRBJ2-7; abundance: many; v_gene: TRBV4-1; CDR3aa: CASSQAAGKQYF; CDR3nt: TGCGCCAGCAGCCAGGCGGCGGGCAAGCAGTACTTC
d_gene: TRBD1; j_gene: TRBJ2-3; abundance: many; v_gene: TRBV7-9; CDR3aa: CASSLTGAKTDTQYF; CDR3nt: TGTGCCAGCAGTCTGACAGGGGCCAAAACAGATACGCAGTATTTT